The 10 T cell receptor beta chains listed next were all sequenced from one sample in a study of tumor-infiltrating lymphocytes in oesophageal squamous cell carcinoma. TCRdb analysed the PCR reads with MiXCR anew, one entry per CDR3 protein. Of fewer than 25,000 distinct CDR3 sequences listed, approximately 34% are singletons. The sample comprised esophageal tumor tissue. All receptors derive from a female donor with esophageal squamous cell carcinoma.

Concerning this clonotype: This may be a read error, as it is one base from a much larger clone. J is TRBJ2-3 and V is TRBV19; D possibly corresponds to TRBD2 (5 bases). CDR3 size: 13 residues. V was trimmed by 6 bases and J by 14 bases, leaving 21 bases between them. Germline lookup yields CDR1 LNHDA and CDR2 SQIVND (reference sequence). The CDR3 loop is CASSVLNTGELYF. The CDR3 region has the DNA TGTGCCAGTAGCGTACTTAACACCGGGGAGCTGTATTTT.

This clonotype has ten or more counts. J is TRBJ1-1 and V is TRBV24-1; D is possibly TRBD1 (6 bases). V lost 4 bases and J lost 1, with 9 bases in between. The germline V gene has CDR1 KGHDR and CDR2 SFDVKD. The CDR3 spans 14 residues. The chain's CDR3 is CATSDSGQNTEAFF. The CDR3 bases are TGTGCCACCAGTGACTCGGGACAGAACACTGAAGCTTTCTTT.

The rearrangement joins TRBV7-6 to TRBJ2-2, with TRBD2 matching 8 bases. The CDR3 spans 16 residues. Germline CDR1 reads SGHVS; CDR2 reads FNYEAQ. V shed 2 bases, J shed 5 bases, and the junction held 7 bases outside the gene matches. CDR3 amino acids: CASSLRAGGTTGELFF. CDR3 sequence (DNA): TGTGCCAGCAGCTTAAGGGCGGGAGGAACGACCGGGGAGCTGTTTTTT.

This clonotype was detected many times. The rearrangement links TRBV28 to TRBJ2-6; D is uncertain. Germline V CDR1 and CDR2: MDHEN, SYDVKM. V was pared by 5 bases and J by 3 bases, with 11 bases between. This CDR3 is built from 15 residues. CDR3 amino acids: CASSPLRSGANVLTF. The DNA for the CDR3 is TGTGCCAGCAGTCCACTTCGGAGTGGGGCCAACGTCCTGACTTTC.

This clonotype showed up many times. This sequence joins TRBV4-2 and TRBJ2-5, with 7 bases fitting TRBD1. V lost 1 base and J lost 5; bases outside the gene matches: 10. This CDR3 is built from 16 residues. From germline, CDR1 is LGHNA and CDR2 YNFKEQ. CDR3 sequence (DNA): TGTGCCAGCAGCCAAGGACAGGGCAGCCCCCATGAGACCCAGTACTTC. Its protein is CASSQGQGSPHETQYF.

Details on this clonotype: Here the CDR3 omits its conserved ending phenylalanine or tryptophan, so a read error is the likely source. No DNA is shown, since the ends of the CDR3 on it are uncertain; the CDR3 is the one TCRdb lists. The rearrangement joins TRBV11-2 to TRBJ2-7. The CDR3 comprises 16 residues, both ends counted. Per the germline V gene, CDR1 is SGHAT and CDR2 is FQNNGV. This CDR3 reads CASRPSGGSYEQYFGS.

This clonotype was seen many times. V usage is TRBV12-3 or TRBV12-4 and J usage is TRBJ2-7, with 10 bases that match TRBD1. This CDR3 region has 14 residues. The V gene end was trimmed by 6 bases and the J gene end by 5 bases; junction bases not matched to a gene: 7. CDR3 in DNA: TGTGCCAGCAGGCTCGGGACAGGGGTCCACGAGCAGTACTTC. This codes for CASRLGTGVHEQYF.

This clonotype showed up many times. This chain links TRBV28 with TRBJ1-5; 9 nucleotides align to TRBD1. CDR1 is MDHEN, CDR2 SYDVKM, per germline. The junction had 3 bases not matched to a gene; V was cut back by 4 bases and J by 2 bases. The CDR3 spans 15 residues. The CDR3 loop is CASSSWTGGNQPQHF. CDR3 nucleotide sequence: TGTGCCAGCAGTTCCTGGACAGGGGGCAATCAGCCCCAGCATTTT.

This clonotype counts as large. This chain uses TRBV19 with TRBJ2-2, with 12 bases lining up with TRBD2. CDR1 is LNHDA, CDR2 SQIVND, per germline (reference sequence). The CDR3 contains 19 residues. V dropped 1 base and J dropped 3; count of bases not matched to a gene: 9. CDR3 nucleotide sequence: TGTGCCAGTAGTATAGTGGCTAGCGGGAGGGCCGGGGACACCGGGGAGCTGTTTTTT. Its protein is CASSIVASGRAGDTGELFF.

Many counts were recorded for this clonotype. V usage is TRBV4-2 and J usage is TRBJ2-5; a possible D gene is TRBD1 (5 bases). Trimming removed 0 bases at V and 7 bases at J, with 15 bases between. CDR1 is LGHNA and CDR2 is YNFKEQ in the germline V gene. The CDR3 has 15 residues. The CDR3: CASSQDQQGDGTQYF. CDR3 coding DNA: TGTGCCAGCAGCCAAGACCAGCAGGGTGACGGGACCCAGTACTTC.